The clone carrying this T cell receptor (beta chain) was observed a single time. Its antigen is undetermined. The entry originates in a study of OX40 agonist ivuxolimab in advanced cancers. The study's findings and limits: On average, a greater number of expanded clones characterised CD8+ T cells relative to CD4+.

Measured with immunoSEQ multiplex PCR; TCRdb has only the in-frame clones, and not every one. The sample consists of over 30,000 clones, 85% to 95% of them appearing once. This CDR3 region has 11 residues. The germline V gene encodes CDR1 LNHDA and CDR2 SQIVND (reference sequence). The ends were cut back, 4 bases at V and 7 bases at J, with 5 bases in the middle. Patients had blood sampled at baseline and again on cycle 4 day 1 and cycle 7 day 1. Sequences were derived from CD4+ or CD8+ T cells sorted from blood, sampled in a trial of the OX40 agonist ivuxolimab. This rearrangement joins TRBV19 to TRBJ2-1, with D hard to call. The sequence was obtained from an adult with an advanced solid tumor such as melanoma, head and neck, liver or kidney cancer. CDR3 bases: TGTGCCAGTAGTACCAGAAATGAGCAGTTCTTC. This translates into CASSTRNEQFF.